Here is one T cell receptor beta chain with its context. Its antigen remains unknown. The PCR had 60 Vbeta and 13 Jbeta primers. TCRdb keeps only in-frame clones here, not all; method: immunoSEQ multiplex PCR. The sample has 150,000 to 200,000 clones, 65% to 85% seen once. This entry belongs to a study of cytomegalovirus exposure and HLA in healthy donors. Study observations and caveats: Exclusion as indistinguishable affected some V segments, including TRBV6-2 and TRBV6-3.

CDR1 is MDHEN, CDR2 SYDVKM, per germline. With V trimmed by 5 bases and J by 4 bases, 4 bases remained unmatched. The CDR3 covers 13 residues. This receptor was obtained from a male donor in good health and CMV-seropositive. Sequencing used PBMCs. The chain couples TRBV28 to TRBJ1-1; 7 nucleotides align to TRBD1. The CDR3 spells CASSPGQRTEAFF. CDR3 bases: TGTGCCAGCAGTCCGGGACAGCGCACTGAAGCTTTCTTT.